The 13 T cell receptor beta chains below come from one sample, sequenced in a study of cytotoxic CD8 clonotypes in ibrutinib-treated CLL. The repertoire was sequenced with immunoSEQ multiplex PCR; TCRdb's copy has only in-frame clones and lacks some. This table holds about 92,000 clones, around 77% found once. Sequencing used PBMCs, obtained after 24 months of ibrutinib treatment. Source of these receptors: a human donor with chronic lymphocytic leukemia.

The chain combines TRBV28 with TRBJ2-7, with a possible D match to TRBD1 (6 bases). V was cut by 4 bases and J by 2 bases, with 9 bases left in between. This CDR3 is built from 13 residues. In germline, CDR1 is MDHEN, CDR2 SYDVKM. Here the CDR3 reads CASSWDTPYEQYF. The CDR3 nucleotides are TGTGCCAGCAGTTGGGACACCCCCTACGAGCAGTACTTC.

The chain uses TRBV5-1 and TRBJ2-3, with TRBD2 as a possible D gene (5 bases). V shed 0 bases and J shed 4 bases, with 15 bases lying between them. The CDR3 sequence is 16 residues long. CDR1 is SGHRS and CDR2 is YFSETQ in the germline V gene. CDR3 sequence: CASSLVVGADSDTQYF. The CDR3 nucleotides are TGCGCCAGCAGCTTGGTAGTGGGAGCGGACTCAGATACGCAGTATTTT.

The chain links TRBV28 to TRBJ2-5; 13 nucleotides agree with TRBD2. Germline V gene lookup returns CDR1 MDHEN and CDR2 SYDVKM. Trimming took 4 bases from V and 5 from J; bases not matched to a gene: 10. The CDR3 runs 17 residues. Here the CDR3 reads CASSSPGLAGAVETQYF. The CDR3 coding sequence is TGTGCCAGCAGTTCCCCTGGACTAGCGGGAGCTGTGGAGACCCAGTACTTC.

The table lists this clone with a few counts. The chain employs TRBV28 and TRBJ1-2; 8 nucleotides match TRBD1. The V gene end was trimmed by 2 bases and the J gene end by 4 bases; junction bases not matched to a gene: 6. Looked up from germline, CDR1 is MDHEN and CDR2 is SYDVKM. The CDR3 has 15 residues. In DNA form, the CDR3 reads TGTGCCAGCAGTTTAGCGTGGGACAGGATCTATGGCTACACCTTC. Its translation: CASSLAWDRIYGYTF.

The V gene is TRBV6-1, the J gene TRBJ2-1, with 9 bases fitting TRBD2. Germline CDR1 is MNHNS and CDR2 is SASEGT. Trimming cost V 4 bases and J 6 bases; bases outside gene matches: 10. CDR3 size: 16 residues. Here the CDR3 reads CASSGRWRGGRNEQFF. CDR3 bases: TGTGCCAGCAGTGGTCGCTGGCGGGGGGGCCGCAATGAGCAGTTCTTC.

The chain links TRBV6-1 to TRBJ2-7, with D perhaps given as TRBD1 or TRBD2 (5 bases each). The CDR3 has 12 amino acids. From germline, CDR1 is MNHNS and CDR2 SASEGT. Trimming left V 7 bases short and J 5 bases short, with 12 bases between. The CDR3 sequence: CASTGEGHEQYF. In nucleotides, the CDR3 is TGTGCCAGCACCGGTGAGGGGCACGAGCAGTACTTC.

V usage is TRBV5-4 and J usage is TRBJ2-1; D possibly matches TRBD1 or TRBD2 (5 bases each). CDR1 SGHNT and CDR2 YYREEE come from the germline V gene (reference sequence). Trimming took off 2 bases at V and 5 bases at J, with 11 bases between the two ends. CDR3 length: 14 residues. The CDR3 loop is CASSFWGPNNEQFF. CDR3 nucleotide sequence: TGTGCCAGCAGCTTTTGGGGACCCAACAATGAGCAGTTCTTC. The variable domain in full, completed from reference TRBV5-4 and TRBJ2-1, reads ETGVTQSPTHLIKTRGQQVTLRCSSQSGHNTVSWYQQALGQGPQFIFQYYREEENGRGNFPPRFSGLQFPNYSSELNVNALELDDSALYLCASSFWGPNNEQFFGPGTRLTVL.

The V call is TRBV6-1, the J call TRBJ1-6, with 7 bases matching TRBD1. The CDR3 totals 15 residues. V dropped 10 bases and J dropped 9; count of bases not matched to a gene: 15. Germline V lookup: CDR1 MNHNS, CDR2 SASEGT. The CDR3 protein is CATRNRGGLSSPLHF. Written as DNA, the CDR3 is TGTGCCACCCGAAACCGAGGGGGCTTGAGTTCACCCCTCCACTTT.

The chain carries TRBV14 and TRBJ2-1; 8 nucleotides line up with TRBD2. The CDR3 runs 15 residues. Germline values: CDR1 SGHDN, CDR2 FVKESK. The V gene end was trimmed by 6 bases and the J gene end by 3 bases; junction bases not matched to a gene: 7. The CDR3: CASRLSGSGYNEQFF. CDR3 bases: TGTGCCAGCAGACTAAGCGGGAGCGGCTACAATGAGCAGTTCTTC.

The chain employs TRBV7-9 and TRBJ2-1, with D unclear. Germline V gene lookup returns CDR1 SEHNR and CDR2 FQNEAQ (reference sequence). The V and J ends lost 3 bases and 0 bases respectively, with 3 bases between them. The CDR3 totals 13 residues. CDR3 nucleotides: TGTGCCAGCAGCTTTTCCTCCTACAATGAGCAGTTCTTC. It codes for CASSFSSYNEQFF.

V and J are TRBV19 and TRBJ2-1; D unresolved. Per the germline V gene, CDR1 is LNHDA and CDR2 is SQIVND (reference sequence). The CDR3 has 14 residues. V was shortened by 7 bases and J by 4 bases, with 14 bases between the two germline ends. The CDR3 sequence: CASKPSLLYNEQFF. DNA of the CDR3: TGTGCCAGTAAGCCCTCCCTGCTTTACAATGAGCAGTTCTTC. The full variable domain, in which reference TRBV19 and TRBJ2-1 provide the parts outside the CDR3, is DGGITQSPKYLFRKEGQNVTLSCEQNLNHDAMYWYRQDPGQGLRLIYYSQIVNDFQKGDIAEGYSVSREKKESFPLTVTSAQKNPTAFYLCASKPSLLYNEQFFGPGTRLTVL.

This clone was seen ten or more times. The gene calls are TRBV29-1 and TRBJ2-7; D may be TRBD1 (6 bases). Trimming shortened V by 4 bases and J by 4 bases, and 11 bases separated the two germline ends. CDR1 is SQVTM and CDR2 is ANQGSEA in the germline V gene. This CDR3 spans 12 amino acids. CDR3 residues: CSVGARGYEQYF. The CDR3 DNA sequence: TGCAGCGTTGGCGCCAGGGGTTACGAGCAGTACTTC.

This chain connects TRBV5-4 to TRBJ2-1; D is ambiguous. CDR3 length: 13 residues. CDR1 is SGHNT and CDR2 is YYREEE in the germline V gene (reference sequence). V dropped 3 bases and J dropped 10 bases, with 14 bases sitting between them. CDR3 bases: TGTGCCAGCAGCTGGCACAGCGTGGGGGAGCAGTTCTTC. This codes for CASSWHSVGEQFF.